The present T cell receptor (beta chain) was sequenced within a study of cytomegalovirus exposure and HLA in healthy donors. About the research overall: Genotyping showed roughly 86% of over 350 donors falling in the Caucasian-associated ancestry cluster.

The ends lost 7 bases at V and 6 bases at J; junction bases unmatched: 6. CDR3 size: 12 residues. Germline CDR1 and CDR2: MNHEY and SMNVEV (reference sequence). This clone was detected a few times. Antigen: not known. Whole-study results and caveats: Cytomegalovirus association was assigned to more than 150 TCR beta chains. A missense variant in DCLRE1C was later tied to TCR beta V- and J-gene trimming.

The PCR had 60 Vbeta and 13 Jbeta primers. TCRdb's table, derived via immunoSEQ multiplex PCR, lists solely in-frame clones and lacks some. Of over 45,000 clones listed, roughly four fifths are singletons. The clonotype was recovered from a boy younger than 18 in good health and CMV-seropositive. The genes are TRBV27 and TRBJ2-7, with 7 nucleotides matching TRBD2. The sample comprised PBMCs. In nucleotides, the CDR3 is TGTGCCAGCACCGGACTAGATGGCGAGCAGTACTTC. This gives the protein CASTGLDGEQYF.